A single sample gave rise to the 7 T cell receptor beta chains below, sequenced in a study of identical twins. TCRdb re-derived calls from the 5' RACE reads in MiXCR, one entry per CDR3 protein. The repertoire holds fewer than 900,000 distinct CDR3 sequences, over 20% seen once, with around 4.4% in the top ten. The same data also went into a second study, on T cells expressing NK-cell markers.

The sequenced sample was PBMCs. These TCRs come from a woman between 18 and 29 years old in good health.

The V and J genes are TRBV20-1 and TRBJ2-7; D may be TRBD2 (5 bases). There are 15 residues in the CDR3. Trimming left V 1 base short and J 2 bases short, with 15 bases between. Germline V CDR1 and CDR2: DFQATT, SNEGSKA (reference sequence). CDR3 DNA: TGCAGTGCTAGAGCACGAGGCGGAGGAACCTACGAGCAGTACTTC. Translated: CSARARGGGTYEQYF.

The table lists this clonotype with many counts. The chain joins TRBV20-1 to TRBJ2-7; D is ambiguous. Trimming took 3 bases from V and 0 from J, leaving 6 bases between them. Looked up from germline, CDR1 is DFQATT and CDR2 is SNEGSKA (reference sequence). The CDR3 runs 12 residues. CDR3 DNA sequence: TGCAGTGCTAGTTCGAACTCCTACGAGCAGTACTTC. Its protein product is CSASSNSYEQYF.

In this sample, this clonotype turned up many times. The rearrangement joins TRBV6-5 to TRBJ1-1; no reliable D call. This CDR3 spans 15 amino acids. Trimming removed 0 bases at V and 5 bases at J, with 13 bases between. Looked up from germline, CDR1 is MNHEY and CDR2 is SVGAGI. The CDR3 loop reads CASSYSVGVGTEAFF. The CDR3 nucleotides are TGTGCCAGCAGTTACTCGGTGGGCGTGGGGACTGAAGCTTTCTTT.

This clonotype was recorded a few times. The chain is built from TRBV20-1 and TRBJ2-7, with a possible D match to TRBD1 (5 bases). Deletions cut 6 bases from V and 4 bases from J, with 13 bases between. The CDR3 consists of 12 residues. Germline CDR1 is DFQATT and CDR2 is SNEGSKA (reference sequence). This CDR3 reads CSADLDKYEQYF. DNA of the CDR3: TGCAGTGCCGACTTGGACAAGTACGAGCAGTACTTC.

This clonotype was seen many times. CDR3 sequence (DNA): TGTGCCAGCAGTTTACCAGGGGGCTATGGCTACACCTTC. Amino acids: CASSLPGGYGYTF. The chain employs TRBV12-3 or TRBV12-4 and TRBJ1-2, with 7 positions matching TRBD1. This CDR3 has 13 residues. V was pared by 2 bases and J by 4 bases, with 1 base of the junction left unmatched.

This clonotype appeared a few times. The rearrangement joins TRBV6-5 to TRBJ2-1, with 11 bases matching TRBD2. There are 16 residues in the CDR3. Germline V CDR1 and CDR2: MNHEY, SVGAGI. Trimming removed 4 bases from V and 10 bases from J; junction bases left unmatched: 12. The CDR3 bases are TGTGCCAGCAGTTCGCCGGGACTAGCGGACAGAACGGAGCAGTTCTTC. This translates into CASSSPGLADRTEQFF.

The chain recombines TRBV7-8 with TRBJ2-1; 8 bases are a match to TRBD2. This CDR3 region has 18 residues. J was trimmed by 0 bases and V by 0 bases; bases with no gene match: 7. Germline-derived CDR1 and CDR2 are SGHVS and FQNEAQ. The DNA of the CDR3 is TGTGCCAGCAGCTTAGCGCGGGCGGGGGGCAGCTCCTACAATGAGCAGTTCTTC. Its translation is CASSLARAGGSSYNEQFF. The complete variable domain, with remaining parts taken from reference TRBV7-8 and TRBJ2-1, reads GAGVSQSPRYKVAKRGQDVALRCDPISGHVSLFWYQQALGQGPEFLTYFQNEAQLDKSGLPSDRFFAERPEGSVSTLKIQRTQQEDSAVYLCASSLARAGGSSYNEQFFGPGTRLTVL.